The source of this TCR beta chain is a study of T cell repertoires in aging, cancer and after chemotherapy. Amplification of TCR beta used genomic DNA extracted from peripheral blood. V lost 0 bases and J lost 2, with 10 bases in between. This CDR3 is built from 15 residues. Looked up from germline, CDR1 is MNHEY and CDR2 is SVGAGI. Multiplex touch-down PCR with TRB-A/B primers amplified rearranged V-D-J TRB sequences. TCRdb ran MiXCR on the multiplex PCR reads and lists one entry per CDR3 protein. Seen here are some 2,500 distinct CDR3 sequences, 49% observed once, and the top ten hold 6% to 8.5%. Notes on this clonotype: The antigen is unknown.

Study-level findings and limits: Thymic emigration or peripheral T cell expansion may be impaired by lymphoid organ infiltration in hematological cancer.

This TCR came from a human donor with a blood cancer. The material sequenced was blood. The V gene is TRBV6-5, the J gene TRBJ1-1, with D tentatively TRBD1 (5 bases). CDR3 nucleotide sequence: TGTGCCAGCAGTTACTCGGCGACAGCAAACACTGAAGCTTTCTTT. It encodes CASSYSATANTEAFF.